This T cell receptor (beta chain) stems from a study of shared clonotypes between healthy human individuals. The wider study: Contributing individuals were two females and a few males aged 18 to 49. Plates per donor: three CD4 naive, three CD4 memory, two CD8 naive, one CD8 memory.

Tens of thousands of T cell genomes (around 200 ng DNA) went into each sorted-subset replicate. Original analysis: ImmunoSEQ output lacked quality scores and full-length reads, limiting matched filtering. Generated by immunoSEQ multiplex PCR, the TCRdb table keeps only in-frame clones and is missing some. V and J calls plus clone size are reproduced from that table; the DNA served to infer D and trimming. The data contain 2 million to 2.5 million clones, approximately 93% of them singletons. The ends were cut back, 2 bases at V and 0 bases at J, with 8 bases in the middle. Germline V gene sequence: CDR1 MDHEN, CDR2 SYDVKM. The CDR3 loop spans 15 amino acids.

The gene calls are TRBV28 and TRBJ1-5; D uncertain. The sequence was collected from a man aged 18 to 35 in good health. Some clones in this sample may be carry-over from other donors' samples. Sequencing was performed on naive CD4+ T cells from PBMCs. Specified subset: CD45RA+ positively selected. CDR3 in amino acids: CASSLRRLSNQPQHF. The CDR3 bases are TGTGCCAGCAGTTTACGACGGCTTAGCAATCAGCCCCAGCATTTT.